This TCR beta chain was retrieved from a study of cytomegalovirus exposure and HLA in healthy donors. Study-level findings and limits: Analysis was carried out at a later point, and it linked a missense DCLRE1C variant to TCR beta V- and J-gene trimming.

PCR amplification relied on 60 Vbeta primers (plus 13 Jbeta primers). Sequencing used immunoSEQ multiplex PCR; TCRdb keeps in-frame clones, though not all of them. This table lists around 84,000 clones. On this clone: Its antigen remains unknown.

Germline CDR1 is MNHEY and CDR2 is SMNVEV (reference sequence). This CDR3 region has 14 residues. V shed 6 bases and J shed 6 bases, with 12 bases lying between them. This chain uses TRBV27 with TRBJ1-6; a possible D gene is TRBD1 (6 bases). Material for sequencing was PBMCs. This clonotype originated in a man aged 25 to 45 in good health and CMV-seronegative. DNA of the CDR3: TGTGCCAGCAGCCAATGGGACATTAATTCACCCCTCCACTTT. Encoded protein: CASSQWDINSPLHF.